This T cell receptor (beta chain) came from a study of preoperative IRX-2 immunotherapy in early breast cancer. The treatment was: preoperative locoregional IRX-2 cytokine immunotherapy. Samples came from a phase Ib trial of preoperative locoregional IRX-2 cytokine immunotherapy. Worth noting for this clone: One end of the junction varies from germline; a read error may be responsible.

The CDR3 has 14 residues. Germline lookup yields CDR1 LNHDA and CDR2 SQIVND (reference sequence). Assay used: immunoSEQ multiplex PCR; TCRdb lists only in-frame clones, some missing. The table includes roughly 27,000 clones, 78% detected once. Sequencing used lymph node tissue, obtained before IRX-2 immunotherapy. The chain couples TRBV19 to TRBJ1-4; D is undetermined. This receptor was obtained from a human donor with breast cancer. CDR3 nucleotides: TGTGCTAGTACCCCCTGGGCTGGAAATGAAAAACTGTTTTTT. Protein: CASTPWAGNEKLFF.